Below are 27 T cell receptor beta chains sequenced from a single sample in a study of cytomegalovirus exposure and HLA in healthy donors. The primer mix had 60 Vbeta and 13 Jbeta primers. The protocol was immunoSEQ multiplex PCR, while the TCRdb copy is restricted to in-frame clones and leaves out a portion. This sample yields 140,000 to 150,000 clones, of which approximately 82% are seen a single time; roughly 9.9% belongs to the top ten. Sequenced input: PBMCs. The receptors were sampled from a woman between 55 and 75 years old in good health and CMV-seropositive.

V is TRBV11-1 and J is TRBJ1-1; D is ambiguous. The CDR3 extends over 13 amino acids. Per germline, CDR1 SGHAT and CDR2 FQDESV (reference sequence). Deletions cut 1 base from V and 6 bases from J, with 9 bases between. CDR3 in amino acids: CASSLDRRPEAFF. For the CDR3, the DNA is TGTGCCAGCAGCTTAGATAGGAGACCTGAAGCTTTCTTT.

The gene calls are TRBV4-1 and TRBJ2-5; 9 bases align to TRBD2. The assigned J gene may be wrong: the sequence end matches TRBJ2-7 better. Germline V gene sequence: CDR1 MGHRA, CDR2 YSYEKL. The CDR3 spans 15 residues. The CDR3 region is CASSPHSGSGSEQYF. CDR3 in DNA: TGCGCCAGCAGCCCGCATAGCGGGAGTGGGTCCGAGCAGTACTTC.

This sequence joins TRBV25-1 and TRBJ1-6; 7 bases are shared with TRBD1. With V trimmed by 2 bases and J by 3 bases, 4 bases remained unmatched. CDR1 and CDR2 from the germline V gene are MGHDK and SYGVNS. CDR3 length equals 16 residues. The CDR3: CASSETGDFYNSPLHF. The CDR3 nucleotides read TGTGCCAGCAGTGAAACAGGGGATTTCTATAATTCACCCCTCCACTTT. The whole variable domain, remainder taken from reference TRBV25-1 and TRBJ1-6, is EADIYQTPRYLVIGTGKKITLECSQTMGHDKMYWYQQDPGMELHLIHYSYGVNSTEKGDLSSESTVSRIRTEHFPLTLESARPSHTSQYLCASSETGDFYNSPLHFGNGTRLTVT.

This sequence joins TRBV28 and TRBJ1-2; D possibly corresponds to TRBD1 (6 bases). V shed 4 bases and J shed 6 bases, with 6 bases lying between them. The CDR3 totals 11 residues. Germline values: CDR1 MDHEN, CDR2 SYDVKM. As DNA, the CDR3 is TGTGCCAGCAGTTACAGGGATGGCTACACCTTC. Protein product: CASSYRDGYTF.

The J gene is TRBJ2-1, the V gene TRBV6-1; TRBD1 matches 7 bases. Germline assignment: CDR1 MNHNS and CDR2 SASEGT. CDR3 size: 13 residues. V shed 1 base, J shed 9 bases, and the junction held 3 bases outside the gene matches. CDR3 coding DNA: TGTGCCAGCAGTGAAGAAGGGGGCAGTGAGCAGTTCTTC. As protein: CASSEEGGSEQFF.

Turning to this clone: A read error may account for a junction end that differs from germline. This rearrangement joins TRBV7-3 to TRBJ2-1, with D possibly being TRBD2 (6 bases). The CDR3 covers 14 residues. CDR1 and CDR2 from the germline V gene are SGHTA and FQGTGA. CDR3 loop: CASSVRESSNEQFF. The CDR3 DNA reads as TGCGCCAGCAGCGTTCGGGAGTCGTCAAATGAGCAGTTCTTC.

The chain couples TRBV7-2 to TRBJ2-7; 12 bases align to TRBD2. CDR1 is SGHTA, CDR2 FQGNSA, per germline. The CDR3 is made up of 15 amino acids. V gave up 4 bases and J gave up 3 bases; unmatched junction bases: 4. DNA for the CDR3: TGTGCCAGCAGCTCGATACTAGCGGGAGGCTACGAGCAGTACTTC. It specifies CASSSILAGGYEQYF.

V is TRBV5-1 and J is TRBJ2-1; D is unresolved. The CDR3 consists of 16 residues. Trimming took off 0 bases at V and 6 bases at J, with 16 bases between the two ends. Germline V gives CDR1 SGHRS, CDR2 YFSETQ. CDR3 amino acids: CASSLASEAVGNEQFF. DNA for the CDR3: TGCGCCAGCAGCTTGGCCTCCGAGGCGGTGGGCAATGAGCAGTTCTTC.

Only a few counts were recorded for this clone. The chain employs TRBV2 and TRBJ2-7, with 7 bases that match TRBD1. Germline CDR1 and CDR2: SNHLY and FYNNEI. This CDR3 is built from 15 residues. V lost 5 bases and J lost 2; bases outside the gene matches: 9. The CDR3 region has the DNA TGTGCCAGCAGTTTTGGAACAGGGGCCCCCTACGAGCAGTACTTC. Protein: CASSFGTGAPYEQYF.

The chain uses TRBV29-1 and TRBJ1-2, with D tentatively TRBD1 (5 bases). This CDR3 is built from 12 residues. The V gene lost 2 bases and the J gene lost 4 bases, with 8 bases spanning the gap. Germline CDR1 is SQVTM and CDR2 is ANQGSEA. The CDR3 DNA is TGCAGCGTTGAAATAGGGGCCTATGGCTACACCTTC. This encodes CSVEIGAYGYTF. Filled out from reference TRBV29-1 and TRBJ1-2, the complete variable domain reads SAVISQKPSRDICQRGTSLTIQCQVDSQVTMMFWYRQQPGQSLTLIATANQGSEATYESGFVIDKFPISRPNLTFSTLTVSNMSPEDSSIYLCSVEIGAYGYTFGSGTRLTVV.

A word on this clone: The junction shows a germline mismatch at one end, possibly a read error. The chain links TRBV18 to TRBJ2-4; perhaps TRBD2 as D (6 bases). Looked up from germline, CDR1 is KGHSH and CDR2 is LQKENI. The CDR3 sequence is 20 residues long. The CDR3 DNA follows: TGTGCCAGCTCACCACGGGCTCCTTTCGAGGGGCTACTAGCCAAAAACATGCAGTACTTC. Protein: CASSPRAPFEGLLAKNMQYF.

Only one count was recorded for this clone. The chain carries TRBV27 and TRBJ2-1; tentative D call: TRBD1 (6 bases). The CDR3 runs to 14 residues. The germline V gene has CDR1 MNHEY and CDR2 SMNVEV (reference sequence). V was trimmed by 7 bases and J by 4 bases, leaving 14 bases between them. The CDR3 coding sequence is TGTGCCAGCAACGACGCGACAGGATACAATGAGCAGTTCTTC. Translation: CASNDATGYNEQFF.

The chain carries TRBV7-9 and TRBJ2-5, with 12 bases lining up with TRBD2. The CDR3 contains 18 residues. From germline, CDR1 is SEHNR and CDR2 FQNEAQ (reference sequence). J was trimmed by 6 bases and V by 0 bases; bases with no gene match: 11. This chain's CDR3 is CASSLAVKTSGRGKTQYF. The DNA for the CDR3 is TGTGCCAGCAGCTTAGCGGTTAAGACTAGCGGGAGAGGAAAGACCCAGTACTTC.

As for this clone: The junction and the germline gene differ at one end; a read error may be behind it. The chain joins TRBV7-9 to TRBJ1-2, with D unresolved. The germline gives CDR1 SEHNR, CDR2 FQNEAQ (reference sequence). The CDR3 is made up of 13 amino acids. The CDR3: CASSFEREYGHTF. The DNA of the CDR3 is TGTGCCAGCAGCTTTGAGAGGGAGTATGGCCACACCTTC.

The gene calls are TRBV11-2 and TRBJ1-4; TRBD1 matches at 7 bases. Germline-derived CDR1 and CDR2 are SGHAT and FQNNGV. The CDR3 covers 15 residues. Trimming took 4 bases from V and 8 from J; bases not matched to a gene: 10. The CDR3 reads CASSSGQALGEKLFF. For the CDR3, the DNA is TGTGCCAGCAGCTCCGGACAGGCCCTGGGCGAAAAACTGTTTTTT.

V usage is TRBV23-1 and J usage is TRBJ1-5; D perhaps matches TRBD1 (6 bases). TRBV23-1 is placed among ORFs of uncertain function. Trimming stripped 2 bases from V and 5 bases from J, with 19 bases between. This CDR3 comprises 17 residues. CDR3 amino acids: CASSQMRTTGLDQPQHF. CDR3 nucleotides: TGCGCCAGCAGTCAAATGCGGACAACAGGGTTGGATCAGCCCCAGCATTTT.

This clone was seen a single time. The V and J genes are TRBV4-3 and TRBJ1-6; tentatively, D is TRBD1 (5 bases). The CDR3 contains 15 residues. Trimming shortened V by 0 bases and J by 10 bases, and 13 bases separated the two germline ends. Looked up from germline, CDR1 is LGHNA and CDR2 is YSLEER. The CDR3 loop reads CASSQEWGGRSPLHF. CDR3 in DNA: TGCGCCAGCAGCCAAGAGTGGGGCGGGAGATCACCCCTCCACTTT.

The chain has TRBV6-1 and TRBJ2-7, with 8 bases that match TRBD1. Trimming took 3 bases from V and 7 from J; bases not matched to a gene: 20. From germline, CDR1 is MNHNS and CDR2 SASEGT. CDR3 length: 18 residues. The CDR3 region has the DNA TGTGCCAGCAGTGATGTGGAGAGGGCGCGGCAGGGGGCGCGGGAGCAGTACTTC. Protein sequence: CASSDVERARQGAREQYF.

J is TRBJ1-2 and V is TRBV6-5; 11 nucleotides align to TRBD1. This CDR3 contains 15 residues. The germline V gene encodes CDR1 MNHEY and CDR2 SVGAGI. J lost 5 bases, V lost 4 bases, and 6 bases had no gene match. Here the CDR3 DNA reads TGTGCCAGCAGTTCCTGGACAGGGGGCCAGTATGGCTACACCTTC. Encoded protein: CASSSWTGGQYGYTF.

V gene TRBV29-1 combines with J gene TRBJ1-1; TRBD1 aligns across 7 bases. This CDR3 contains 14 residues. Germline lookup yields CDR1 SQVTM and CDR2 ANQGSEA. The junction had 9 bases not matched to a gene; V was cut back by 4 bases and J by 4 bases. The CDR3 spells CSVAGGPVGTEAFF. DNA of the CDR3: TGCAGCGTTGCAGGGGGGCCCGTGGGCACTGAAGCTTTCTTT.

The gene calls are TRBV15 and TRBJ1-2, with D perhaps matching TRBD1 (6 bases). Germline assignment: CDR1 LNHNV and CDR2 YYDKDF (reference sequence). CDR3 size: 14 residues. The V gene lost 0 bases and the J gene lost 7 bases, with 12 bases spanning the gap. The CDR3 is CATSRDKGVGGYTF. CDR3 in DNA: TGTGCCACCAGCAGAGATAAGGGGGTGGGTGGCTACACCTTC.

The rearrangement joins TRBV5-4 to TRBJ1-2; 7 positions match TRBD1. Trimming at V came to 0 bases and at J to 1 base, leaving 3 bases not matched to a gene. The CDR3 has 15 residues. The germline CDR1 and CDR2 sequences are SGHNT and YYREEE (reference sequence). CDR3 in DNA: TGTGCCAGCAGCTTGGGGGGGACAGTTAACTATGGCTACACCTTC. Translated, it gives CASSLGGTVNYGYTF.

The chain employs TRBV11-2 and TRBJ1-1; D is undetermined. Trimming stripped 0 bases from V and 0 bases from J, with 14 bases between. The germline V gene encodes CDR1 SGHAT and CDR2 FQNNGV. This CDR3 contains 17 residues. CDR3 coding DNA: TGTGCCAGCAGCTTAGAATTGACGGGAGCTATGAACACTGAAGCTTTCTTT. Translated: CASSLELTGAMNTEAFF.

The chain employs TRBV28 and TRBJ2-1, with 10 bases lining up with TRBD2. Germline V CDR1 and CDR2: MDHEN, SYDVKM. CDR3 length: 12 residues. The junction had 1 base not matched to a gene; V was cut back by 6 bases and J by 8 bases. The CDR3 bases are TGTGCCAGCAGGGGACTAGCGTATGAGCAGTTCTTC. Translation: CASRGLAYEQFF.

The chain couples TRBV19 to TRBJ1-5; possibly TRBD1 for D (6 bases). The CDR3 runs to 15 residues. Trimming removed 4 bases at V and 3 bases at J, with 13 bases between. Germline assignment: CDR1 LNHDA and CDR2 SQIVND (reference sequence). The CDR3 here is CASSTYRVFNQPQHF. CDR3 in DNA: TGTGCCAGTAGTACCTACAGGGTGTTCAATCAGCCCCAGCATTTT. The entire variable domain, with the rest obtained from reference TRBV19 and TRBJ1-5, is as follows: DGGITQSPKYLFRKEGQNVTLSCEQNLNHDAMYWYRQDPGQGLRLIYYSQIVNDFQKGDIAEGYSVSREKKESFPLTVTSAQKNPTAFYLCASSTYRVFNQPQHFGDGTRLSIL.

CDR3 nucleotide sequence: TGTGCCAGCAGTGTAGGACAGCTTACGATAACCTACGAGCAGTACTTC. Encoded protein: CASSVGQLTITYEQYF. The V and J genes are TRBV6-1 and TRBJ2-7; the D gene is possibly TRBD1 (6 bases). The V gene's germline CDR1 is MNHNS and CDR2 SASEGT. The length of the CDR3 is 16 residues. Trimming removed 4 bases at V and 2 bases at J, with 18 bases between.

This chain links TRBV6-5 with TRBJ2-5; D is unresolved. In germline, CDR1 is MNHEY, CDR2 SVGAGI. The CDR3 runs to 14 residues. The V end lost 0 bases, the J end lost 4 bases, and 9 bases lay between the germline ends. In nucleotides, the CDR3 is TGTGCCAGCAGTTACTCCGGGTCGCCAGAGACCCAGTACTTC. This codes for CASSYSGSPETQYF.